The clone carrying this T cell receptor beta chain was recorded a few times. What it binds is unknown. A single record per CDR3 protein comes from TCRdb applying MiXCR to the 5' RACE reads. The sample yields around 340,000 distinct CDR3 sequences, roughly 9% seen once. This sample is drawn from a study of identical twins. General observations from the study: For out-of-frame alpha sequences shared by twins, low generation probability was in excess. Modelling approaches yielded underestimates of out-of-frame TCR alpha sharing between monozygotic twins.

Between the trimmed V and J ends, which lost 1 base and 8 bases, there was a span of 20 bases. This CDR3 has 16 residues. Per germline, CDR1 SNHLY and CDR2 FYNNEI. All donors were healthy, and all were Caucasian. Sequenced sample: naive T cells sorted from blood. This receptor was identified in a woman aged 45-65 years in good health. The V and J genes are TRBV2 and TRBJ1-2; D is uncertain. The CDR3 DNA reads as TGTGCCAGCAGTGAAGTCACCGTCCCATTTTCGGGGGGCTACACCTTC. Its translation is CASSEVTVPFSGGYTF.